This T cell receptor beta chain comes out of a study of cytomegalovirus exposure and HLA in healthy donors. This clone was detected only a few times. V was trimmed by 4 bases and J by 3 bases, leaving 15 bases between them. Germline CDR1 GTSNPN, CDR2 SVGIG (reference sequence). The CDR3 spans 14 residues. The PCR had 60 Vbeta and 13 Jbeta primers. Original methodology: Later analysis identified some 88 million unique TCR beta chains, about 12 million shared. This table comes from immunoSEQ multiplex PCR, and its TCRdb copy is limited to in-frame clones, with some not included. V and J calls and clone size follow that table, whereas D and trimming were derived from the DNA. The table has fewer than 250,000 clones, around 75% seen once; the top ten hold about 1.4%.

The TCR was taken from a woman aged 45-60 years in good health and CMV-seronegative. J is TRBJ1-1 and V is TRBV30; a weak D match, TRBD1 (5 bases). The sequencing input was PBMCs. The CDR3 sequence is CAWKGSPGDTEAFF. DNA of the CDR3: TGTGCCTGGAAAGGCTCCCCGGGGGACACTGAAGCTTTCTTT.